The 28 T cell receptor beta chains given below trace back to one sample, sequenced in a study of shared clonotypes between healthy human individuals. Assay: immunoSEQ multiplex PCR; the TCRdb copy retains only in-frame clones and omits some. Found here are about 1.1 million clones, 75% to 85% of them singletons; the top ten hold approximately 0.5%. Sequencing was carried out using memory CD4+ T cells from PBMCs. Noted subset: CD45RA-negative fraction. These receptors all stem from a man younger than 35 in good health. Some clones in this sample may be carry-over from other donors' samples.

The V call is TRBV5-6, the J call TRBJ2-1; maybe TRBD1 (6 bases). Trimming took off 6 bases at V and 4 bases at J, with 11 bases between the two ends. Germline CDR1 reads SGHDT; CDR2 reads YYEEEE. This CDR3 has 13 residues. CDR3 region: CASTAGAYNEQFF. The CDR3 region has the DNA TGTGCCAGCACGGCAGGGGCTTACAATGAGCAGTTCTTC.

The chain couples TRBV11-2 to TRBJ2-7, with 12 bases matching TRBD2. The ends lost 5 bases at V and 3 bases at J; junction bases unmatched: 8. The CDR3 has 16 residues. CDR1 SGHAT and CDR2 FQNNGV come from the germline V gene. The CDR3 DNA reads TGTGCCAGCAGCCTCCCGACTAGCGGGAGAAACTACGAGCAGTACTTC. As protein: CASSLPTSGRNYEQYF.

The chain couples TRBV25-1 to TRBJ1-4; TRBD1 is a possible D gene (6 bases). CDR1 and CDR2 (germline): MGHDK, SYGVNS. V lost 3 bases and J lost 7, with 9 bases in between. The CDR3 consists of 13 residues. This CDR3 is CASSDGGLEKLFF. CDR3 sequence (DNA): TGTGCCAGCAGTGATGGGGGGCTTGAAAAACTGTTTTTT.

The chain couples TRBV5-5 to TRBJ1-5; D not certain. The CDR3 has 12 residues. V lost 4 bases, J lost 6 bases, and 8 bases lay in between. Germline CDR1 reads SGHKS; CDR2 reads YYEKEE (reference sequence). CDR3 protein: CASSPAGQPQHF. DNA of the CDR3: TGTGCCAGCAGCCCGGCGGGTCAGCCCCAGCATTTT.

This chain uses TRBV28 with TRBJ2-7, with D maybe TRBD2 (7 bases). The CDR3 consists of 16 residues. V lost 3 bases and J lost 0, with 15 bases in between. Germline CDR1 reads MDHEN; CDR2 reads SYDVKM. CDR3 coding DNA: TGTGCCAGCAGTTTTTGGGTTGGGGGGGCCTCCTACGAGCAGTACTTC. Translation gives CASSFWVGGASYEQYF.

The CDR3 bases are TGCGCCAGCAGCCACACCCCCCTCCGGCGCCAGAACACTGAAGCTTTCTTT. Protein sequence: CASSHTPLRRQNTEAFF. The V gene is TRBV4-1, the J gene TRBJ1-1; no clear D gene. This CDR3 spans 17 amino acids. CDR1 is MGHRA, CDR2 YSYEKL, per germline. Trimming removed 3 bases from V and 1 base from J, with 18 bases in between.

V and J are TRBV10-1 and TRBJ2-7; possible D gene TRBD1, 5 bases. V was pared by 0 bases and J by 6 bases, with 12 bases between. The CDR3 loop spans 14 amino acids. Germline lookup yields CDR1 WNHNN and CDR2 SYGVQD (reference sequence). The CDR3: CASSESVRAREQYF. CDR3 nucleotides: TGCGCCAGCAGTGAGTCTGTCAGGGCTCGCGAGCAGTACTTC.

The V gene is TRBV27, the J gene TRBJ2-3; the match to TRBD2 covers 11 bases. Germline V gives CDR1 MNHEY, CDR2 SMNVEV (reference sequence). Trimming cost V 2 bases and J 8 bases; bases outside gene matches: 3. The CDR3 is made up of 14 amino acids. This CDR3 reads CASSLTSGSGTQYF. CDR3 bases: TGTGCCAGCAGTTTAACTAGCGGGAGTGGTACGCAGTATTTT.

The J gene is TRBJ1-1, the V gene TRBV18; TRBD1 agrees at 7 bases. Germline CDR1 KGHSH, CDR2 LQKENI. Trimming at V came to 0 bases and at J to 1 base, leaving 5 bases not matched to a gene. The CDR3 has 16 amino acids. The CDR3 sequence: CASSPPSGDRNTEAFF. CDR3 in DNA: TGTGCCAGCTCACCACCAAGCGGGGACAGGAACACTGAAGCTTTCTTT.

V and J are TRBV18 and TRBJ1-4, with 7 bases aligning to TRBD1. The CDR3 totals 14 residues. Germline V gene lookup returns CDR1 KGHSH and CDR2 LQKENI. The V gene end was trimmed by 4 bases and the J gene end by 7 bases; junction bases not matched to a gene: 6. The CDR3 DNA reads TGTGCCAGCTCACGACAGGGTCGTGGTGAAAAACTGTTTTTT. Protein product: CASSRQGRGEKLFF. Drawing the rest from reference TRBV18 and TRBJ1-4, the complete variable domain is NAGVMQNPRHLVRRRGQEARLRCSPMKGHSHVYWYRQLPEEGLKFMVYLQKENIIDESGMPKERFSAEFPKEGPSILRIQQVVRGDSAAYFCASSRQGRGEKLFFGSGTQLSVL.

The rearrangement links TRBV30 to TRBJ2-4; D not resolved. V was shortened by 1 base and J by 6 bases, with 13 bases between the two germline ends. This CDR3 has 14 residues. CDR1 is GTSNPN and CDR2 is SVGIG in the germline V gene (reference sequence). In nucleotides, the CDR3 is TGTGCCTGGAGTGACGGACCTAAAGCAAACATTCAGTACTTC. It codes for CAWSDGPKANIQYF.

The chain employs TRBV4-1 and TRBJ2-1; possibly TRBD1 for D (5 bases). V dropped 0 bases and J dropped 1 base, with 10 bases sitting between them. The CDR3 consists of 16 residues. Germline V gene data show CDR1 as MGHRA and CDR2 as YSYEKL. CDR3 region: CASSQDLGASYNEQFF. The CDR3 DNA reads TGCGCCAGCAGCCAAGATTTAGGGGCGTCCTACAATGAGCAGTTCTTC.

This CDR3 is CASSSPTSGRAYEQYF. In DNA form, the CDR3 reads TGTGCCAGCAGCTCGCCGACTAGCGGGAGGGCCTACGAGCAGTACTTC. This chain uses TRBV7-9 with TRBJ2-7, with 14 bases aligning to TRBD2. CDR1 is SEHNR, CDR2 FQNEAQ, per germline (reference sequence). Trimming removed 4 bases from V and 2 bases from J; junction bases left unmatched: 4. The CDR3 has 16 amino acids.

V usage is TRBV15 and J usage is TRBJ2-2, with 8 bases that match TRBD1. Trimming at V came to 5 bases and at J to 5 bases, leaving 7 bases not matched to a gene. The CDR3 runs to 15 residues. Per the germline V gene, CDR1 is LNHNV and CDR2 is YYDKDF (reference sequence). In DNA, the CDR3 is TGTGCCACCAGCCCCCGGACAGGGAAGACCGGGGAGCTGTTTTTT. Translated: CATSPRTGKTGELFF.

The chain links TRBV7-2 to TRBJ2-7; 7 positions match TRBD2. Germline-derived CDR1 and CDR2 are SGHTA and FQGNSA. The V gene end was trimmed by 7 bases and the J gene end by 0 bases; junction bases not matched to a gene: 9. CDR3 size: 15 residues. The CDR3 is CASTGGVADSYEQYF. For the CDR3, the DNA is TGTGCCAGCACTGGGGGGGTCGCGGACTCCTACGAGCAGTACTTC.

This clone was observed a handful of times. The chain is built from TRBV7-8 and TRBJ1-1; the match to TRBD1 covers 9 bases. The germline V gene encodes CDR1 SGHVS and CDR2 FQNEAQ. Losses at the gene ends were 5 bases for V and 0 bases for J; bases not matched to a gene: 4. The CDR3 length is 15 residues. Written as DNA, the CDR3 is TGTGCCAGCAGCGAACAGGGGGCACTGAACACTGAAGCTTTCTTT. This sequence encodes CASSEQGALNTEAFF.

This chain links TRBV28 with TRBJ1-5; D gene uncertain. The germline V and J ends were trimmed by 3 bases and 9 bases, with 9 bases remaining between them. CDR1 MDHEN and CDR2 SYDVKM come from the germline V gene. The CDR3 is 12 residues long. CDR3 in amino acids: CASSFRRAPQHF. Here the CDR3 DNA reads TGTGCCAGCAGTTTTAGGCGGGCGCCCCAGCATTTT.

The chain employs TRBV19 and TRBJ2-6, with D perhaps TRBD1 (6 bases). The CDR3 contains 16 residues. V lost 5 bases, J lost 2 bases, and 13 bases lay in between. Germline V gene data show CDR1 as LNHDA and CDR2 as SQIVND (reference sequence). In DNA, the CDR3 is TGTGCCAGTAGTGGCTACAGGGCCCCTGGGGCCAACGTCCTGACTTTC. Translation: CASSGYRAPGANVLTF.

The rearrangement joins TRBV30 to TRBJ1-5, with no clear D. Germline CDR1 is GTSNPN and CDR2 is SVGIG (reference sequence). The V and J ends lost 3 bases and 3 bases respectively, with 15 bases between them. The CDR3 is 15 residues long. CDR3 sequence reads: CAWRVKGGINQPQHF. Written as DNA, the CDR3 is TGTGCCTGGAGAGTGAAGGGCGGAATCAATCAGCCCCAGCATTTT. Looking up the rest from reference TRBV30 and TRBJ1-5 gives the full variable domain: SQTIHQWPATLVQPVGSPLSLECTVEGTSNPNLYWYRQAAGRGLQLLFYSVGIGQISSEVPQNLSASRPQDRQFILSSKKLLLSDSGFYLCAWRVKGGINQPQHFGDGTRLSIL.

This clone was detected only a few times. CDR3 coding DNA: TGTGCCAGCAGTTCACCGGACCGAGGGTCAGAGACCCAGTACTTC. This gives the protein CASSSPDRGSETQYF. The J gene is TRBJ2-5, the V gene TRBV28, with D tentatively TRBD2 (5 bases). The CDR3 extends over 15 amino acids. The germline V and J ends were trimmed by 4 bases and 4 bases, with 16 bases remaining between them. CDR1 and CDR2 from the germline V gene are MDHEN and SYDVKM.

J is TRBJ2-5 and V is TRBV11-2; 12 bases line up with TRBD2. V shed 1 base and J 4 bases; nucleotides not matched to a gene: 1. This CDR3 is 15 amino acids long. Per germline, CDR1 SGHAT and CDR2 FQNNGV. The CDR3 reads CASSLGLAGVETQYF. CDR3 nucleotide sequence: TGTGCCAGCAGCTTAGGACTAGCGGGAGTAGAGACCCAGTACTTC.

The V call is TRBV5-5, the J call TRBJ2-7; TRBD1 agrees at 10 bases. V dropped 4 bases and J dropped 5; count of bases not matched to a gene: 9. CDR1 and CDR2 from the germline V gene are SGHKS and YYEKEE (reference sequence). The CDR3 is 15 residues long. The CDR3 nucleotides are TGTGCCAGCAGCCTGAGCCGACAGGGGGCGGACGAGCAGTACTTC. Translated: CASSLSRQGADEQYF.

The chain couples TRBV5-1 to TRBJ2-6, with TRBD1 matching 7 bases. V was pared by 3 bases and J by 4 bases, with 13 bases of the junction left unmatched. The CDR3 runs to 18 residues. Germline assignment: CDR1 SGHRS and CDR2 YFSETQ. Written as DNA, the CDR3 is TGCGCCAGCAGCTCGACAGGGTTCCAAGGGATCGGGGCCAACGTCCTGACTTTC. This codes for CASSSTGFQGIGANVLTF. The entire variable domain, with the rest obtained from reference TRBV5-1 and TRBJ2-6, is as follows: KAGVTQTPRYLIKTRGQQVTLSCSPISGHRSVSWYQQTPGQGLQFLFEYFSETQRNKGNFPGRFSGRQFSNSRSEMNVSTLELGDSALYLCASSSTGFQGIGANVLTFGAGSRLTVL.

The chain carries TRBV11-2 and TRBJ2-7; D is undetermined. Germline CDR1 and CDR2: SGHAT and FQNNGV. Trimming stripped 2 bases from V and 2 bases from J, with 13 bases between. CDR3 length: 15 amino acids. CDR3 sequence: CASSLIPGRAYEQYF. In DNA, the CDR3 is TGTGCCAGCAGCTTAATTCCAGGAAGAGCCTACGAGCAGTACTTC.

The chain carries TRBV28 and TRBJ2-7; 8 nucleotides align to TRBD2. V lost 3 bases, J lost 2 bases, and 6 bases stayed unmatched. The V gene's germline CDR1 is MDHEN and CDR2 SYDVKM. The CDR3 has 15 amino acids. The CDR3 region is CASSFTTSAAYEQYF. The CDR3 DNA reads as TGTGCCAGCAGTTTTACGACTAGCGCAGCCTACGAGCAGTACTTC.

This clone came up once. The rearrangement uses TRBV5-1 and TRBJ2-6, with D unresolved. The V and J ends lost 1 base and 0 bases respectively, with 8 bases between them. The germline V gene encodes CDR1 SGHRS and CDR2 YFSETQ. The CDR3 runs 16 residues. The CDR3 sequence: CASSLLVGSGANVLTF. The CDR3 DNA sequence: TGCGCCAGCAGCTTGTTGGTCGGCTCTGGGGCCAACGTCCTGACTTTC.

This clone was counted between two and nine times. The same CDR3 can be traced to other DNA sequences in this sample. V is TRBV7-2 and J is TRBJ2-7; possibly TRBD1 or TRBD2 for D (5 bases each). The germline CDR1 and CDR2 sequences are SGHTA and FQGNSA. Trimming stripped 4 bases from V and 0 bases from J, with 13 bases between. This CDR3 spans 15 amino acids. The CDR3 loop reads CASSSSGTRSYEQYF. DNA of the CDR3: TGTGCCAGCAGCTCCTCCGGGACCCGCTCCTACGAGCAGTACTTC.

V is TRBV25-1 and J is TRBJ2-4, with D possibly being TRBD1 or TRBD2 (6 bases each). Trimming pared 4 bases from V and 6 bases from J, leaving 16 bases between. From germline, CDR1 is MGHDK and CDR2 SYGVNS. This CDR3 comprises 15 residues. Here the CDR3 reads CASSGRQEGGNIQYF. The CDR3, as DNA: TGTGCCAGCAGTGGAAGACAGGAGGGTGGAAACATTCAGTACTTC.